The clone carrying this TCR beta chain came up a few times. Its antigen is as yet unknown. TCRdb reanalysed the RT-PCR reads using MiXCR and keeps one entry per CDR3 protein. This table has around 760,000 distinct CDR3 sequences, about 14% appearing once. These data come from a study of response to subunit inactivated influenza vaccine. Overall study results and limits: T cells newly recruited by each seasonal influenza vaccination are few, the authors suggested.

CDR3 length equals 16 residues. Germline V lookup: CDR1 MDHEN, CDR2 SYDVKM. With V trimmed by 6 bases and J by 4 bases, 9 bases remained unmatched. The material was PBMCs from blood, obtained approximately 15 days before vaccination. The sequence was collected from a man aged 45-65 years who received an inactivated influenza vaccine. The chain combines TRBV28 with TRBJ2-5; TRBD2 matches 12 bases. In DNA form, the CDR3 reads TGTGCCAGCAGCAACAGACTAGCGGGAGTACGAGAGACCCAGTACTTC. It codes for CASSNRLAGVRETQYF.